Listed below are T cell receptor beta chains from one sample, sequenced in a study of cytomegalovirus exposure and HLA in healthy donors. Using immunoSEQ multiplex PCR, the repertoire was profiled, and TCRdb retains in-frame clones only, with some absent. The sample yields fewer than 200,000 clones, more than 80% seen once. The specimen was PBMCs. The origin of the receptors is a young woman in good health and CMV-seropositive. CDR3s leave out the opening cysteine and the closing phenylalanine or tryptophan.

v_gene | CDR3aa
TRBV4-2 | ASSQILGENYGYT
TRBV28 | ASGGSNQPQH
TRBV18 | ASSPPIGTGGAVGYT
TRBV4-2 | ASSHAQGSKANEKLF
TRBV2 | ASNWDRGNTEAF
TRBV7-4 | ASSFRDREVNTEAF
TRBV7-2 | ASSLGGGQDYEQY
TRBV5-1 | ASSLAGQGVEKLF
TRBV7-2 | ASSRQVYYGYT
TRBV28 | ASSLSYAPDTQY
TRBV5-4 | ASSLAAGANSYEQY
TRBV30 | AWGTGAGHEQY
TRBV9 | ASSPPNTDTQY